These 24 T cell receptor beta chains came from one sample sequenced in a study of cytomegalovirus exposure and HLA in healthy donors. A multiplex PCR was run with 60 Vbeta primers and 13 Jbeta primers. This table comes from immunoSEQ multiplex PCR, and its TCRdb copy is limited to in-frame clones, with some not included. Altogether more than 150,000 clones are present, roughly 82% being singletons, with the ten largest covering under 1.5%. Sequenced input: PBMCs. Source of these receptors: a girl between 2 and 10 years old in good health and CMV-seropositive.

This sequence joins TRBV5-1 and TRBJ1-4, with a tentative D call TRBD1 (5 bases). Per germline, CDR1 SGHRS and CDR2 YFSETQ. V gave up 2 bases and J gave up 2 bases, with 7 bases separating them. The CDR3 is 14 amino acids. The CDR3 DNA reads TGCGCCAGCAGCTTAGGGGTCACTAATGAAAAACTGTTTTTT. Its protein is CASSLGVTNEKLFF.

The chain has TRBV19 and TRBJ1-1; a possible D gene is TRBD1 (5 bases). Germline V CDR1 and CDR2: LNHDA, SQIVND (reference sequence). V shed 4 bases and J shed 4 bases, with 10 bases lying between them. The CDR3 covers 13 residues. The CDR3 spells CASSRSGVTEAFF. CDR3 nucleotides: TGTGCCAGTAGTAGGTCGGGGGTCACTGAAGCTTTCTTT.

The CDR3, as DNA: TGTGCCAGCAGCTTGGTGTGGCAGATCAATGAGCAGTTCTTC. Translation gives CASSLVWQINEQFF. The chain couples TRBV5-4 to TRBJ2-1; D not resolved. V lost 0 bases, J lost 6 bases, and 10 bases lay in between. The germline CDR1 and CDR2 sequences are SGHNT and YYREEE (reference sequence). The CDR3 contains 14 residues.

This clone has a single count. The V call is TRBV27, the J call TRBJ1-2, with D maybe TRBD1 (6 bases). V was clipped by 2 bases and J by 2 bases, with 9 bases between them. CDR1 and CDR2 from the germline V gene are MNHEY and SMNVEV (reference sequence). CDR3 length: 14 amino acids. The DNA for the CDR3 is TGTGCCAGCAGTTTAGCACAGGGAAACTATGGCTACACCTTC. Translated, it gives CASSLAQGNYGYTF.

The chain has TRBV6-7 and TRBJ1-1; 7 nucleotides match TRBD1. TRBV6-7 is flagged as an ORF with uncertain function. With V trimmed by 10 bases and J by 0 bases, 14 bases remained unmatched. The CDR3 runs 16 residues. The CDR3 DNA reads TGTGCCACCCGCCCCCGGGACAGAAGTATGAACACTGAAGCTTTCTTT. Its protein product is CATRPRDRSMNTEAFF.

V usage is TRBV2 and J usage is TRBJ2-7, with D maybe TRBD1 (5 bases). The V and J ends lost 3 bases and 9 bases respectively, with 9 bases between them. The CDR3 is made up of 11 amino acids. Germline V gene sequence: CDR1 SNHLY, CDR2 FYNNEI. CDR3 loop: CASSEWGGQYF. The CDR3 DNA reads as TGTGCCAGCAGTGAGTGGGGCGGGCAGTACTTC.

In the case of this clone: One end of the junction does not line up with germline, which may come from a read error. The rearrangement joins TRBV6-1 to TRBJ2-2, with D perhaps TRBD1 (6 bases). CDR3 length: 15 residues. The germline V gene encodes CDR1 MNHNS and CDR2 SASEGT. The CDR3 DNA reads TGTGCCCGCAGTGAAGTAGAACAGGGTCTCGGGGAGCTGTTTTTT. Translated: CARSEVEQGLGELFF.

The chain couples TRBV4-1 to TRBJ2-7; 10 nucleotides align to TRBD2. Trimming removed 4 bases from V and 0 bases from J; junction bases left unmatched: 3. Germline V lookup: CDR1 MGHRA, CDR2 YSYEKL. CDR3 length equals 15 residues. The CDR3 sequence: CASSLGTSVSYEQYF. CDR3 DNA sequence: TGCGCCAGCAGCCTAGGGACTAGCGTCTCCTACGAGCAGTACTTC.

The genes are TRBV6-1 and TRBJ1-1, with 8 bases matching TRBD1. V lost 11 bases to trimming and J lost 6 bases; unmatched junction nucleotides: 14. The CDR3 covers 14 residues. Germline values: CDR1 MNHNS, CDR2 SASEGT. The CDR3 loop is CAGQTDRAGAEAFF. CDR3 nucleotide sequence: TGTGCCGGCCAGACGGACAGGGCCGGAGCTGAAGCTTTCTTT.

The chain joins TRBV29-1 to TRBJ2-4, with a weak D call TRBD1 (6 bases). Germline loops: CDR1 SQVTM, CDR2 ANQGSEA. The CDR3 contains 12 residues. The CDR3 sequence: CKRGLAKNIQYF. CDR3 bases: TGCAAAAGGGGGTTAGCCAAAAACATTCAGTACTTC. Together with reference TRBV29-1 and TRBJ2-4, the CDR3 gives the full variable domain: SAVISQKPSRDICQRGTSLTIQCQVDSQVTMMFWYRQQPGQSLTLIATANQGSEATYESGFVIDKFPISRPNLTFSTLTVSNMSPEDSSIYLCKRGLAKNIQYFGAGTRLSVL.

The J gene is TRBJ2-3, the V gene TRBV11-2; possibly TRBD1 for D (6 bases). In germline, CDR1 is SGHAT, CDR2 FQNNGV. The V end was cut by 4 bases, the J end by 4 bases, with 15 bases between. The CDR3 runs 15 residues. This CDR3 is CASSSDRRTADTQYF. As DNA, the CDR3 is TGTGCCAGCAGCTCAGACAGGAGGACCGCAGATACGCAGTATTTT.

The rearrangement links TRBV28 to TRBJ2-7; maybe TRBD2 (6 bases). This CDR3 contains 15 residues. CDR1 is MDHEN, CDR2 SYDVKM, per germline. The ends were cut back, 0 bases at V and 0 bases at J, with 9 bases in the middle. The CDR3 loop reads CASSLWAGSSYEQYF. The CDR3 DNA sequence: TGTGCCAGCAGTTTATGGGCGGGAAGCTCCTACGAGCAGTACTTC.

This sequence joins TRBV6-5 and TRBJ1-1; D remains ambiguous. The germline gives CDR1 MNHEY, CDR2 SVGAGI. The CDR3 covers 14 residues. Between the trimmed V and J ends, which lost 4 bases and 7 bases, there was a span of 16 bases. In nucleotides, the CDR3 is TGTGCCAGCAGTTTGGGAGAGGTGTTGGGTGAAGCTTTCTTT. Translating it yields CASSLGEVLGEAFF.

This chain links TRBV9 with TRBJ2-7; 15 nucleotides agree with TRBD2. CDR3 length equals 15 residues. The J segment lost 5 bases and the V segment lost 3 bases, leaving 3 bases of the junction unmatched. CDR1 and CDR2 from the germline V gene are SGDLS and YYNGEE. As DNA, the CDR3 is TGTGCCAGCAGCGGCGGACTAGCGGGGGGGCACGAGCAGTACTTC. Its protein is CASSGGLAGGHEQYF.

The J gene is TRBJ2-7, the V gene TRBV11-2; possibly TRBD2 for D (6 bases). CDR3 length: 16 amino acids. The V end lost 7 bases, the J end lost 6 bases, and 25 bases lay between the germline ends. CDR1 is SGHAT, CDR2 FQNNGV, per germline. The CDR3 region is CASTPLAVGPAGEQYF. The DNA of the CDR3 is TGTGCCAGCACGCCCTTAGCGGTGGGGCCAGCGGGCGAGCAGTACTTC.

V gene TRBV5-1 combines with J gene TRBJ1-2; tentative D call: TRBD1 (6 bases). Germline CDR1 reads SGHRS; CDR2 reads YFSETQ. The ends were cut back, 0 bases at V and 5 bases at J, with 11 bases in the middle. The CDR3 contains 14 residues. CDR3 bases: TGCGCCAGCAGCTTGGACAGGGTAGCGTATGGCTACACCTTC. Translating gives CASSLDRVAYGYTF.

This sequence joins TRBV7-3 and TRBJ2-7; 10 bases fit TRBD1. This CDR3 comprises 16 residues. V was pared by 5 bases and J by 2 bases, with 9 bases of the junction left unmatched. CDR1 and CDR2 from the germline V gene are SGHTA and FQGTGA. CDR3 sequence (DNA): TGTGCCAGCAGCCTCTCCGGGACAGGGGCGCCCTACGAGCAGTACTTC. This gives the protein CASSLSGTGAPYEQYF.

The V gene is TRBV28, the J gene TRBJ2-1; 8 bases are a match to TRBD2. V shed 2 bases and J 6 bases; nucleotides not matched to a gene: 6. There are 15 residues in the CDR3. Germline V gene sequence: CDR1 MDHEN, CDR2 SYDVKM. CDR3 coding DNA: TGTGCCAGCAGTTTAACCCCCGGGGGGGGCAATGAGCAGTTCTTC. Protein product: CASSLTPGGGNEQFF.

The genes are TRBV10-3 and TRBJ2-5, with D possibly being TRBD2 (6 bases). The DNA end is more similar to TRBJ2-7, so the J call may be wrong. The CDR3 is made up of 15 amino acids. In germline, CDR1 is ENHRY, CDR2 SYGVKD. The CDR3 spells CAISESTRTDYEQYF. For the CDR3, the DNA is TGTGCCATCAGTGAGTCGACTAGGACCGACTACGAGCAGTACTTC.

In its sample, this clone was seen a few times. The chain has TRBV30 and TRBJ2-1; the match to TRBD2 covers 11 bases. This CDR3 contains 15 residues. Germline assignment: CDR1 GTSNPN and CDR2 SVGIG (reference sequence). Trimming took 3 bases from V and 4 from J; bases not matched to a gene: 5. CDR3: CAWRGLAEKYNEQFF. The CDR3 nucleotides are TGTGCCTGGAGGGGACTAGCGGAAAAGTACAATGAGCAGTTCTTC.

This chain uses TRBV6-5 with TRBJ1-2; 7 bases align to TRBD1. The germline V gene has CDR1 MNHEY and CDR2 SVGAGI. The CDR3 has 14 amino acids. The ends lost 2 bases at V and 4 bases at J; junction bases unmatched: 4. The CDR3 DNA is TGTGCCAGCAGTTACGACAGGGTGGCCTATGGCTACACCTTC. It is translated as CASSYDRVAYGYTF.

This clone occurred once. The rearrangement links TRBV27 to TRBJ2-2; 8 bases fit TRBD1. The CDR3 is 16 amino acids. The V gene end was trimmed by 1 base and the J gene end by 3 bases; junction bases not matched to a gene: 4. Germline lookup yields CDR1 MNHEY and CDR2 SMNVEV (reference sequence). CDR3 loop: CASSLWGQVHTGELFF. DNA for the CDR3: TGTGCCAGCAGTTTATGGGGACAGGTTCACACCGGGGAGCTGTTTTTT.

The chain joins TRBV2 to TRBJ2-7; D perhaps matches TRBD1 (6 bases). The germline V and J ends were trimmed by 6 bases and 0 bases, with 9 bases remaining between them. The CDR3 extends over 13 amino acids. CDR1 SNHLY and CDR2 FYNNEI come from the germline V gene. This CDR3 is CASSRDNSYEQYF. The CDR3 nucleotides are TGTGCCAGCAGCCGGGACAACTCCTACGAGCAGTACTTC.

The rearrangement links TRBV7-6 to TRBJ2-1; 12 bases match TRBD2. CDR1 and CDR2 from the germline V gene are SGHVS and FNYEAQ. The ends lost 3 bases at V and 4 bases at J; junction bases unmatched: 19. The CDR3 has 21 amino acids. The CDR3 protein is CASSFRGWRASGRAGYNEQFF. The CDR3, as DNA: TGTGCCAGCAGCTTTAGAGGGTGGAGGGCTAGCGGGAGGGCCGGGTACAATGAGCAGTTCTTC.